This entry lists 25 T cell receptor beta chains sequenced from one sample in a study of T-cell memory formation after mild COVID-19. TCRdb re-called the 5' RACE reads through MiXCR, storing one row per CDR3 protein. Of 280,000 or so distinct CDR3 sequences detected, 7% to 10% appear once; the ten largest clones hold 20% to 25%. Sequencing input: PBMCs or a T cell subset sorted from them (not recorded which). These receptors were collected from a man aged 18 to 30 who had mild COVID-19 (a few samples of this study predate the infection). Cell type and time point are not known.

This clonotype appeared a few times. This chain joins TRBV10-3 and TRBJ2-5; the D gene is possibly TRBD2 (5 bases). This CDR3 is 12 amino acids long. CDR1 and CDR2 from the germline V gene are ENHRY and SYGVKD. V was cut by 8 bases and J by 9 bases, with 16 bases left in between. This CDR3 reads CAIAEEQLAQYF. The CDR3 coding sequence is TGTGCCATCGCGGAGGAACAGCTGGCCCAGTACTTC.

J is TRBJ2-5 and V is TRBV11-2; D may correspond to TRBD1 or TRBD2 (5 bases each). The CDR3 totals 17 residues. The V end lost 0 bases, the J end lost 2 bases, and 16 bases lay between the germline ends. The germline V gene has CDR1 SGHAT and CDR2 FQNNGV. Here the CDR3 reads CASSLELVRGPQETQYF. The CDR3 region has the DNA TGTGCCAGCAGCTTAGAATTAGTTAGGGGACCACAAGAGACCCAGTACTTC. The full variable domain, its missing parts supplied by reference TRBV11-2 and TRBJ2-5, is EAGVAQSPRYKIIEKRQSVAFWCNPISGHATLYWYQQILGQGPKLLIQFQNNGVVDDSQLPKDRFSAERLKGVDSTLKIQPAKLEDSAVYLCASSLELVRGPQETQYFGPGTRLLVL.

This clonotype has just a few counts. This sequence joins TRBV4-2 and TRBJ2-5; D gene unclear. V shed 3 bases and J shed 4 bases, with 12 bases lying between them. The CDR3 runs 14 residues. Looked up from germline, CDR1 is LGHNA and CDR2 is YNFKEQ. The CDR3 DNA sequence: TGTGCCAGCAGCCATACTTCTAGTTTAGAGACCCAGTACTTC. Protein product: CASSHTSSLETQYF.

This chain links TRBV15 with TRBJ2-1; D possibly corresponds to TRBD2 (5 bases). The V end lost 0 bases, the J end lost 8 bases, and 20 bases lay between the germline ends. Germline lookup yields CDR1 LNHNV and CDR2 YYDKDF (reference sequence). The CDR3 totals 17 residues. The CDR3 sequence is CATSRDRETNNRHEQFF. The CDR3 nucleotides are TGTGCCACCAGCAGAGATAGAGAGACTAATAATCGTCATGAGCAGTTCTTC. Filled out from reference TRBV15 and TRBJ2-1, the complete variable domain reads DAMVIQNPRYQVTQFGKPVTLSCSQTLNHNVMYWYQQKSSQAPKLLFHYYDKDFNNEADTPDNFQSRRPNTSFCFLDIRSPGLGDTAMYLCATSRDRETNNRHEQFFGPGTRLTVL.

This clonotype was recorded many times. This rearrangement joins TRBV28 to TRBJ1-6, with D unclear. From germline, CDR1 is MDHEN and CDR2 SYDVKM. The V end was cut by 8 bases, the J end by 0 bases, with 8 bases between. The CDR3 contains 14 residues. Written as DNA, the CDR3 is TGTGCCAGCTCAGGTGGCTCCTATAATTCACCCCTCCACTTT. Its protein product is CASSGGSYNSPLHF.

This clonotype occurred many times. V usage is TRBV10-3 and J usage is TRBJ1-5, with 8 bases matching TRBD1. Germline-derived CDR1 and CDR2 are ENHRY and SYGVKD. Trimming took 6 bases from V and 3 from J; bases not matched to a gene: 1. The CDR3 has 13 residues. The CDR3 loop reads CAIRGQANQPQHF. CDR3 in DNA: TGTGCCATCAGGGGACAGGCCAATCAGCCCCAGCATTTT.

This clonotype was observed many times. The V call is TRBV5-1, the J call TRBJ1-1; possible D gene TRBD1, 6 bases. The CDR3 totals 14 residues. V was shortened by 0 bases and J by 2 bases, with 8 bases between the two germline ends. The germline V gene has CDR1 SGHRS and CDR2 YFSETQ. Here the CDR3 DNA reads TGCGCCAGCAGCTTGGACAGGGCCAACACTGAAGCTTTCTTT. Protein: CASSLDRANTEAFF.

This clonotype was picked up a small number of times. V is TRBV6-5 and J is TRBJ1-2; 9 bases agree with TRBD1. Germline V gene sequence: CDR1 MNHEY, CDR2 SVGAGI. The trim removed 2 bases at V and 5 bases at J, leaving 3 bases unmatched. This CDR3 has 14 residues. The CDR3 nucleotides are TGTGCCAGCAGTTACACGGGACAGGGATATGGCTACACCTTC. As protein: CASSYTGQGYGYTF.

This chain connects TRBV28 to TRBJ2-2; no clear D gene. The V gene's germline CDR1 is MDHEN and CDR2 SYDVKM. V gave up 7 bases and J gave up 6 bases, with 6 bases separating them. This CDR3 is 11 amino acids long. The CDR3 loop reads CASKHAGELFF. CDR3 bases: TGTGCCAGCAAACACGCCGGGGAGCTGTTTTTT.

This clonotype turned up a few times. V is TRBV7-2 and J is TRBJ2-1; D not resolved. Germline CDR1 is SGHTA and CDR2 is FQGNSA. Trimming left V 1 base short and J 0 bases short, with 13 bases between. The CDR3 sequence is 17 residues long. The CDR3 DNA reads TGTGCCAGCAGCTTAGATGCCAGGCCAAGCTCCTACAATGAGCAGTTCTTC. Protein product: CASSLDARPSSYNEQFF.

At least ten counts were recorded for this clonotype. CDR3 sequence (DNA): TGTGCCACCAGCAGAGATTTAGGGGGGAACGAGCAGTACTTC. Translating it yields CATSRDLGGNEQYF. The chain couples TRBV15 to TRBJ2-7; the D call may be TRBD1 or TRBD2 (6 bases each). This CDR3 region has 14 residues. V was trimmed by 0 bases and J by 5 bases, leaving 11 bases between them. Per germline, CDR1 LNHNV and CDR2 YYDKDF (reference sequence).

This clonotype was seen a handful of times. This chain links TRBV25-1 with TRBJ2-1, with 7 bases lining up with TRBD2. V shed 1 base and J 3 bases; nucleotides not matched to a gene: 12. The length of the CDR3 is 18 residues. Germline V gene lookup returns CDR1 MGHDK and CDR2 SYGVNS. Written as DNA, the CDR3 is TGTGCCAGCAGTGAATTGGGCCTCGGCGGGGGAGACTACAATGAGCAGTTCTTC. Amino acids: CASSELGLGGGDYNEQFF.

This clonotype has more than one count but fewer than ten. The chain employs TRBV7-2 and TRBJ2-7; D remains ambiguous. The CDR3 covers 12 residues. Per the germline V gene, CDR1 is SGHTA and CDR2 is FQGNSA. V lost 5 bases to trimming and J lost 5 bases, with 10 bases between them. The CDR3 here is CASSHGSNEQYF. In DNA form, the CDR3 reads TGTGCCAGCAGCCATGGATCTAACGAGCAGTACTTC. The complete variable domain, with remaining parts taken from reference TRBV7-2 and TRBJ2-7, reads GAGVSQSPSNKVTEKGKDVELRCDPISGHTALYWYRQSLGQGLEFLIYFQGNSAPDKSGLPSDRFSAERTGGSVSTLTIQRTQQEDSAVYLCASSHGSNEQYFGPGTRLTVT.

V gene TRBV6-5 combines with J gene TRBJ2-7; TRBD1 matches 7 bases. This CDR3 has 11 residues. The germline CDR1 and CDR2 sequences are MNHEY and SVGAGI. V shed 7 bases, J shed 5 bases, and the junction held 2 bases outside the gene matches. CDR3 residues: CASKTGNEQYF. CDR3 nucleotide sequence: TGTGCCAGCAAGACAGGGAACGAGCAGTACTTC.

This clonotype was seen at least ten times. V gene TRBV4-3 combines with J gene TRBJ2-2; D not resolved. Between the trimmed V and J ends, which lost 0 bases and 1 base, there was a span of 9 bases. From germline, CDR1 is LGHNA and CDR2 YSLEER. The length of the CDR3 is 16 residues. The CDR3 bases are TGCGCCAGCAGCCAAGAAGGCAGACAGAACACCGGGGAGCTGTTTTTT. This gives the protein CASSQEGRQNTGELFF.

The table lists this clonotype with a few counts. V and J are TRBV9 and TRBJ2-1, with 8 bases that match TRBD2. Per germline, CDR1 SGDLS and CDR2 YYNGEE. This CDR3 comprises 18 residues. After removal of 0 bases from V and 0 bases from J, the junction contained 8 bases not matched to a gene. CDR3 amino acids: CASSVGVAGLFSYNEQFF. As DNA, the CDR3 is TGTGCCAGCAGCGTAGGAGTAGCGGGGCTCTTCTCCTACAATGAGCAGTTCTTC.

The chain links TRBV7-9 to TRBJ2-2; 8 bases map to TRBD2. The CDR3 has 17 residues. The ends lost 2 bases at V and 0 bases at J; junction bases unmatched: 5. Germline CDR1 SEHNR, CDR2 FQNEAQ (reference sequence). In DNA, the CDR3 is TGTGCCAGCAGCTTAACAGCGGGGGCCTCGAACACCGGGGAGCTGTTTTTT. Translation gives CASSLTAGASNTGELFF.

This chain links TRBV6-2 or TRBV6-3 with TRBJ2-1; no definite D call. V was shortened by 2 bases and J by 2 bases, with 10 bases between the two germline ends. Germline values: CDR1 MNHEY, CDR2 SVGEGT. This CDR3 contains 15 residues. CDR3 bases: TGTGCCAGCAGTTACAAAGGGTTCCCCTACAATGAGCAGTTCTTC. Translation gives CASSYKGFPYNEQFF.

This clonotype turned up a few times. The gene calls are TRBV6-5 and TRBJ1-2, with D tentatively TRBD1 (6 bases). Trimming pared 4 bases from V and 4 bases from J, leaving 19 bases between. This CDR3 is 16 amino acids long. CDR1 MNHEY and CDR2 SVGAGI come from the germline V gene. The CDR3 bases are TGTGCCAGCAGTTGGTCAGGGGCCACCGAAGGCTATGGCTACACCTTC. Its protein is CASSWSGATEGYGYTF.

This clonotype was seen more than once but under ten times. The V and J genes are TRBV3-1 and TRBJ1-1; possibly TRBD1 for D (5 bases). The CDR3 covers 16 residues. Deletions cut 1 base from V and 0 bases from J, with 12 bases between. Germline CDR1 and CDR2: LGHDT and YNNKEL (reference sequence). The DNA of the CDR3 is TGTGCCAGCAGCCAAGCCCGGGGGATTATGAACACTGAAGCTTTCTTT. Translation gives CASSQARGIMNTEAFF.

This clonotype was seen many times. The chain couples TRBV18 to TRBJ2-5; D might be TRBD1 or TRBD2, each matching 5 bases. Germline CDR1 is KGHSH and CDR2 is LQKENI. Trimming cost V 2 bases and J 5 bases, with 12 bases left between them. The CDR3 covers 14 residues. For the CDR3, the DNA is TGTGCCAGCTCACCAATATCCCGGGGCGAGACCCAGTACTTC. This sequence encodes CASSPISRGETQYF.

This clonotype has a handful of counts. The chain uses TRBV7-9 and TRBJ2-6; the D is unclear. The CDR3 runs 15 residues. Deletions cut 2 bases from V and 1 base from J, with 6 bases between. The germline CDR1 and CDR2 sequences are SEHNR and FQNEAQ (reference sequence). In nucleotides, the CDR3 is TGTGCCAGCAGCTTAATGCGTTCTGGGGCCAACGTCCTGACTTTC. It is translated as CASSLMRSGANVLTF.

In this sample, this clonotype turned up a few times. This chain uses TRBV6-2 or TRBV6-3 with TRBJ1-2; no reliable D call. The CDR3 length is 15 residues. Deletions cut 2 bases from V and 7 bases from J, with 17 bases between. In germline, CDR1 is MNHEY, CDR2 SVGEGT. The CDR3 loop is CASSYNAGPLLGYTF. CDR3 nucleotides: TGTGCCAGCAGTTACAATGCAGGCCCTCTACTTGGCTACACCTTC.

This clonotype was seen a few times. This chain uses TRBV7-2 with TRBJ2-3, with D perhaps TRBD1 (5 bases). With 1 base removed from V and 0 bases from J, the gap between germline ends came to 8 bases. CDR1 is SGHTA and CDR2 is FQGNSA in the germline V gene. There are 15 residues in the CDR3. The CDR3 DNA reads as TGTGCCAGCAGCTTAGTATGGGGCAGCACAGATACGCAGTATTTT. As protein: CASSLVWGSTDTQYF.

In this sample, this clonotype turned up many times. The V and J genes are TRBV5-1 and TRBJ1-2; the D is unclear. The CDR3 runs to 12 residues. Germline CDR1 SGHRS, CDR2 YFSETQ. Trimming stripped 3 bases from V and 2 bases from J, with 5 bases between. DNA for the CDR3: TGCGCCAGCAGCTCTGAGAACTATGGCTACACCTTC. Its translation is CASSSENYGYTF.